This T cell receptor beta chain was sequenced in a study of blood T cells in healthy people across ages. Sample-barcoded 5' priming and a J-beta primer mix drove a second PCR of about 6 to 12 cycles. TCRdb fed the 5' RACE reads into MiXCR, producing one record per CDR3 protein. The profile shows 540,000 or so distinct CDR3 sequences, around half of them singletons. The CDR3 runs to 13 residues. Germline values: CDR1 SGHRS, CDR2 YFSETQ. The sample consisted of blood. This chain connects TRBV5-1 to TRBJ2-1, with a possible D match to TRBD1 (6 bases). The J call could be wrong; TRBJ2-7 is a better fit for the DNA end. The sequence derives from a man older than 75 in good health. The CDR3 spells CASRDTSYNEQYF. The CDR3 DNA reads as TGCGCCAGCCGGGACACCTCCTACAATGAGCAGTACTTC.